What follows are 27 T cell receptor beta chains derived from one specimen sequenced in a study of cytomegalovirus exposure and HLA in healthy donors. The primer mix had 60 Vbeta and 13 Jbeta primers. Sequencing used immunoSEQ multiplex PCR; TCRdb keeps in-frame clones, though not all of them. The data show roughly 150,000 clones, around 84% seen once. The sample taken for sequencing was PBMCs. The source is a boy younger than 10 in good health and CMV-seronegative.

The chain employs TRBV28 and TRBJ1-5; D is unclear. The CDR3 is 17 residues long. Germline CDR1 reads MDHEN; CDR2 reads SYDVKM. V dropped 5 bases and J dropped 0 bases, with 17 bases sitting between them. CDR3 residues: CASSIPPREYSNQPQHF. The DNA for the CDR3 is TGTGCCAGCAGTATTCCTCCCCGGGAATATAGCAATCAGCCCCAGCATTTT.

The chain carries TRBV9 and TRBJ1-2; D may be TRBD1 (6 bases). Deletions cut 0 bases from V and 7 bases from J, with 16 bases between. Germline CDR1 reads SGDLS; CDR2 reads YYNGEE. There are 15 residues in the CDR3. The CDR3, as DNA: TGTGCCAGCAGCGTAGGTCAACAGGGCGCGGGTGGCTACACCTTC. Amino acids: CASSVGQQGAGGYTF. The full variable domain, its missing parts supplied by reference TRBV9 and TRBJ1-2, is DSGVTQTPKHLITATGQRVTLRCSPRSGDLSVYWYQQSLDQGLQFLIQYYNGEERAKGNILERFSAQQFPDLHSELNLSSLELGDSALYFCASSVGQQGAGGYTFGSGTRLTVV.

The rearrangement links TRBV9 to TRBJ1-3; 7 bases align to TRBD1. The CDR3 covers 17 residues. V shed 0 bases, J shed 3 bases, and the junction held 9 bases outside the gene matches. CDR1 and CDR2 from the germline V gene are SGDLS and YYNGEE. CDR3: CASSVGSTGSIGNTIYF. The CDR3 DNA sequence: TGTGCCAGCAGCGTAGGTTCGACAGGGAGTATTGGAAACACCATATATTTT.

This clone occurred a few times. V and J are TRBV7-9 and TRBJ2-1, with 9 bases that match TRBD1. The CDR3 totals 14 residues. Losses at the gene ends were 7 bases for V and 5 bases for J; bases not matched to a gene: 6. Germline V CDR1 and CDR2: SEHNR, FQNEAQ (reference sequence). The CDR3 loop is CASTPGQGHNEQFF. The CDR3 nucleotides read TGTGCCAGCACCCCGGGACAGGGACACAATGAGCAGTTCTTC.

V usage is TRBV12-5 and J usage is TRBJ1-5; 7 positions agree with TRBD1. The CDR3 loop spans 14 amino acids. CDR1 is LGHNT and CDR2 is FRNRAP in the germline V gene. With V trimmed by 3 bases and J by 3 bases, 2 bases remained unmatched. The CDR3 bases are TGTGCTAGTGGTTTACAGGGGTACAATCAGCCCCAGCATTTT. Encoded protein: CASGLQGYNQPQHF.

CDR3 protein: CASSFSRDRAYNEQFF. The CDR3 region has the DNA TGTGCCAGCAGTTTTTCAAGGGACAGGGCCTACAATGAGCAGTTCTTC. The chain combines TRBV28 with TRBJ2-1; TRBD1 aligns across 9 bases. The germline gives CDR1 MDHEN, CDR2 SYDVKM. V trimming: 3 bases; J trimming: 2 bases; junction bases outside the gene matches: 5. CDR3 length: 16 amino acids.

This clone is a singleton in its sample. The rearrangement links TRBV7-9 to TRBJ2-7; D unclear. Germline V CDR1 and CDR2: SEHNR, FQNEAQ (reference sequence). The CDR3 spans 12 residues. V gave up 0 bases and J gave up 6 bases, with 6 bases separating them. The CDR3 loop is CASSLARAEQYF. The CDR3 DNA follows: TGTGCCAGCAGCTTAGCGCGCGCCGAGCAGTACTTC.

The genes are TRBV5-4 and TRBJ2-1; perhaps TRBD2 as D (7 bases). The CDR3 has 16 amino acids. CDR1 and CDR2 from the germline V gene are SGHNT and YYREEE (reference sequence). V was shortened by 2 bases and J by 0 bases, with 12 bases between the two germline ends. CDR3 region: CASSFERGGSYNEQFF. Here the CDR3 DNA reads TGTGCCAGCAGCTTTGAGAGGGGGGGCTCCTACAATGAGCAGTTCTTC. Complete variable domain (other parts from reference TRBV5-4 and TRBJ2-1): ETGVTQSPTHLIKTRGQQVTLRCSSQSGHNTVSWYQQALGQGPQFIFQYYREEENGRGNFPPRFSGLQFPNYSSELNVNALELDDSALYLCASSFERGGSYNEQFFGPGTRLTVL.

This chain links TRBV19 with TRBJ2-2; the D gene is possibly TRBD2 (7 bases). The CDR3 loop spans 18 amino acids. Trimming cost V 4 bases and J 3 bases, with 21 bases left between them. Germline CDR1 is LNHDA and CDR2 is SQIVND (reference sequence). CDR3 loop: CASSRWGGWVSDTGELFF. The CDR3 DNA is TGTGCCAGTAGTAGGTGGGGGGGCTGGGTGTCGGACACCGGGGAGCTGTTTTTT.

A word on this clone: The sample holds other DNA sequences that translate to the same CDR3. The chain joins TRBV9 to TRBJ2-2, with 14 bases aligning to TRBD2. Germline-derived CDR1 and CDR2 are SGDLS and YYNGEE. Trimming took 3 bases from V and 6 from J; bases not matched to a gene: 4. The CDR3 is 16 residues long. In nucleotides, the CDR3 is TGTGCCAGCAGCGCCCGACTAGCGGGGGGGCCCGGGGAGCTGTTTTTT. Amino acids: CASSARLAGGPGELFF.

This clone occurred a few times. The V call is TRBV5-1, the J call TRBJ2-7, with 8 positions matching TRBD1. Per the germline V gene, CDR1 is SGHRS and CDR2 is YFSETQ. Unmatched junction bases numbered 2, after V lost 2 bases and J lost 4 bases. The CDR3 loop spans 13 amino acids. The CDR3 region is CASSLYRGYEQYF. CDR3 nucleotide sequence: TGCGCCAGCAGCTTATACAGGGGGTACGAGCAGTACTTC.

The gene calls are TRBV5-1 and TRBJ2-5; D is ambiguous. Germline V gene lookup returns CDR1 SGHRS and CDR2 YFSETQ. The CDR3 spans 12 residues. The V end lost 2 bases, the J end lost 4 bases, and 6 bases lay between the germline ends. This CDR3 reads CASSFSRETQYF. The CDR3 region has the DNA TGCGCCAGCAGCTTTAGTCGAGAGACCCAGTACTTC. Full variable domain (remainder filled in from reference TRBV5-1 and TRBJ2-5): KAGVTQTPRYLIKTRGQQVTLSCSPISGHRSVSWYQQTPGQGLQFLFEYFSETQRNKGNFPGRFSGRQFSNSRSEMNVSTLELGDSALYLCASSFSRETQYFGPGTRLLVL.

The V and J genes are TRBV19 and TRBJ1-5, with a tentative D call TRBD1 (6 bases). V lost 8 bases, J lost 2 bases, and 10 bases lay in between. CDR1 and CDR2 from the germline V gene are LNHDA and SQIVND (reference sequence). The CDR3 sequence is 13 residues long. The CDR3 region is CASHHRGNQPQHF. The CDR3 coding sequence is TGTGCCAGTCATCACAGGGGCAATCAGCCCCAGCATTTT.

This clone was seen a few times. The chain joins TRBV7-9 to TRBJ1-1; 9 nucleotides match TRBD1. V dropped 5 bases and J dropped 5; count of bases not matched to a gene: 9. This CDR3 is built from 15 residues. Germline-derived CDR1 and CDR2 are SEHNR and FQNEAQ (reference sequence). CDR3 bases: TGTGCCAGCAGCCCAAGACAGGGGGGTAGAACTGAAGCTTTCTTT. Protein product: CASSPRQGGRTEAFF.

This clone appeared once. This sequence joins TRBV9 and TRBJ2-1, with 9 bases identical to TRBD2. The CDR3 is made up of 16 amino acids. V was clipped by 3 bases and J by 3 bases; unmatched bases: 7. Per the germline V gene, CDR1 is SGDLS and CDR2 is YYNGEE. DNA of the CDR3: TGTGCCAGCAGCGGGAGGCGGACTAGCGACTACAATGAGCAGTTCTTC. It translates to CASSGRRTSDYNEQFF. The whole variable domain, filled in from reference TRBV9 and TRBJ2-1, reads DSGVTQTPKHLITATGQRVTLRCSPRSGDLSVYWYQQSLDQGLQFLIQYYNGEERAKGNILERFSAQQFPDLHSELNLSSLELGDSALYFCASSGRRTSDYNEQFFGPGTRLTVL.

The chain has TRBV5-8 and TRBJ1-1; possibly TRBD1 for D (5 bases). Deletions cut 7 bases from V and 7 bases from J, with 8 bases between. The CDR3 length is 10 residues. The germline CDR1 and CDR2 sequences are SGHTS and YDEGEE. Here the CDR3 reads CASWGYEAFF. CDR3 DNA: TGTGCCAGCTGGGGCTATGAAGCTTTCTTT.

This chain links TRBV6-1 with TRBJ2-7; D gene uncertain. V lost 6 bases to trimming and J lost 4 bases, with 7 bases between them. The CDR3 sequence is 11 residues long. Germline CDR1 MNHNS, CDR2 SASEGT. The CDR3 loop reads CASSPTYEQYF. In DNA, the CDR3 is TGTGCCAGCAGCCCCACATACGAGCAGTACTTC.

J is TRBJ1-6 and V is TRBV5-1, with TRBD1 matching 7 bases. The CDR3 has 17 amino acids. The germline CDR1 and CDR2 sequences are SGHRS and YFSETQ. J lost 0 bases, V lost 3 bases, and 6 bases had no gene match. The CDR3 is CASSWGDRSSYNSPLHF. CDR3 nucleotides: TGCGCCAGCAGCTGGGGGGACAGAAGCTCCTATAATTCACCCCTCCACTTT.

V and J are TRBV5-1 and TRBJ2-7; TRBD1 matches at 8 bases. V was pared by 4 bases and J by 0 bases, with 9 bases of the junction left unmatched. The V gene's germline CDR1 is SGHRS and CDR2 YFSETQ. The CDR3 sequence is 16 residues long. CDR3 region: CASSQTRQGNSYEQYF. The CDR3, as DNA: TGCGCCAGCAGCCAAACCAGACAGGGGAACTCCTACGAGCAGTACTTC.

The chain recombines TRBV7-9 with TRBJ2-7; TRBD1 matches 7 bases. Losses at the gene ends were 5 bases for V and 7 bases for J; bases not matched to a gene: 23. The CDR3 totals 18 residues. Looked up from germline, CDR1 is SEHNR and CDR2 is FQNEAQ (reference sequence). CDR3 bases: TGTGCCAGCAGCCCTTGGGGCCAGGGGGATAAAGGGGATGGGGAGCAGTACTTC. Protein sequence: CASSPWGQGDKGDGEQYF.

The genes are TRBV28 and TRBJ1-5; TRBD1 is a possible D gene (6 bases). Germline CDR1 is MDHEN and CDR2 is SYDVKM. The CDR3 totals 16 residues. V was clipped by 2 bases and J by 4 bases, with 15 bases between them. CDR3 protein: CASSLRSGRGNQPQHF. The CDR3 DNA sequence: TGTGCCAGCAGTTTAAGGAGTGGCAGGGGTAATCAGCCCCAGCATTTT.

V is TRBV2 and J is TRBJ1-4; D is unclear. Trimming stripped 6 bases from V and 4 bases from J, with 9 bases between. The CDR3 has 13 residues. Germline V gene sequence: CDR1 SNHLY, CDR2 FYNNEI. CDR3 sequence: CASRVGVNEKLFF. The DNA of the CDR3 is TGTGCCAGCAGAGTAGGAGTTAATGAAAAACTGTTTTTT.

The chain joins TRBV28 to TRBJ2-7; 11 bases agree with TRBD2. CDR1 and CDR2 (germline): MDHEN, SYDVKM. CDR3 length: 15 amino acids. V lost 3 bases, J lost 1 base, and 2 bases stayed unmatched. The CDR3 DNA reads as TGTGCCAGCAGTTTCCTAGCGGGAGGTTCCTACGAGCAGTACTTC. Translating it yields CASSFLAGGSYEQYF.

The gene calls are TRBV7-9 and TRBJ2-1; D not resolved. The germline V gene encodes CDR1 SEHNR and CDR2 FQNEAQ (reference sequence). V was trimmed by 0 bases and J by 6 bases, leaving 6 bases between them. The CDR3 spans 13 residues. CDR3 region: CASSLARLNEQFF. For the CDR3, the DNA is TGTGCCAGCAGCTTAGCGCGACTCAATGAGCAGTTCTTC.

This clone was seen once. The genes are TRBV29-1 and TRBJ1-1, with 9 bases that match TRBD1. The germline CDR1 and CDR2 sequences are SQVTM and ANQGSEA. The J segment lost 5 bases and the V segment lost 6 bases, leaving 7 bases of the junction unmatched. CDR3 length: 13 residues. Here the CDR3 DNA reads TGCAGCGTGGACCGGGACAGGGAAACTGAAGCTTTCTTT. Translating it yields CSVDRDRETEAFF.

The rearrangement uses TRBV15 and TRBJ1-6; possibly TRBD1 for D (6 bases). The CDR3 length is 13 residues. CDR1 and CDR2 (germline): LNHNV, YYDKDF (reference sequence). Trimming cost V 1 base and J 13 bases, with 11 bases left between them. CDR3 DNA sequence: TGTGCCACCAGCAGAGTTAGGGGGATTCCCCTCCACTTT. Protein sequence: CATSRVRGIPLHF. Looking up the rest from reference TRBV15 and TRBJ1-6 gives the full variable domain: DAMVIQNPRYQVTQFGKPVTLSCSQTLNHNVMYWYQQKSSQAPKLLFHYYDKDFNNEADTPDNFQSRRPNTSFCFLDIRSPGLGDTAMYLCATSRVRGIPLHFGNGTRLTVT.

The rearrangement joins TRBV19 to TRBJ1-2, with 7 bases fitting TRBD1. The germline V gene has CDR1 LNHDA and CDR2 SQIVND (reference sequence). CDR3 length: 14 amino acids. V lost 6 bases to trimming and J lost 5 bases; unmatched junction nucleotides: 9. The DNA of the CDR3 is TGTGCCAGTAGACGGACAGGTGACGAGTATGGCTACACCTTC. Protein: CASRRTGDEYGYTF.